This T cell receptor beta chain was observed in a study of blood T cell repertoires in COVID-19. Unmatched junction bases numbered 9, after V lost 2 bases and J lost 6 bases. Germline V lookup: CDR1 SGHNT, CDR2 YYREEE (reference sequence). This CDR3 spans 16 amino acids. Sequenced by immunoSEQ multiplex PCR; TCRdb stores in-frame clones only, minus some. The sample carries roughly 100,000 clones, around nine tenths recorded once. The sample comprised peripheral blood. This TCR derives from an elderly man with acute or convalescent COVID-19. J is TRBJ2-7 and V is TRBV5-4, with 12 bases fitting TRBD1. In DNA form, the CDR3 reads TGTGCCAGCAGCTTAGGGGGGACAGGGGGCATGGGCGAGCAGTACTTC. It specifies CASSLGGTGGMGEQYF.